One and the same sample provided the 10 T cell receptor beta chains below, sequenced in a study of metastatic and nonmetastatic thyroid tumors. Prior to thyroid surgery, none of the patients had received any treatment. Using MiXCR, TCRdb reanalyzed the PCR reads. The data show fewer than 15,000 clones, under 30% seen once. The source material was tumor tissue. The source is a female donor with papillary thyroid cancer or a benign thyroid nodule (not recorded which). Some clones in this sample may be carry-over from other donors' samples.

In this sample, this clone turned up many times. V and J are TRBV18 and TRBJ2-1; 8 bases fit TRBD2. This CDR3 comprises 15 residues. V lost 2 bases, J lost 5 bases, and 5 bases stayed unmatched. The germline V gene encodes CDR1 KGHSH and CDR2 LQKENI. CDR3: CASSPVGTRDNEQFF. The CDR3 DNA sequence: TGTGCCAGCTCACCAGTCGGGACTAGAGACAATGAGCAGTTCTTC.

This clone was recorded at least ten times. V and J are TRBV7-9 and TRBJ1-2; 7 bases agree with TRBD1. V lost 4 bases to trimming and J lost 7 bases; unmatched junction nucleotides: 6. The germline V gene encodes CDR1 SEHNR and CDR2 FQNEAQ (reference sequence). The CDR3 extends over 13 amino acids. Here the CDR3 reads CASSSDRPTGYTF. The DNA for the CDR3 is TGTGCCAGCAGCTCGGACAGGCCAACTGGCTACACCTTC.

This clone has just a few counts. J is TRBJ1-3 and V is TRBV5-1; tentative D call: TRBD1 (5 bases). The CDR3 is made up of 15 amino acids. V lost 2 bases, J lost 3 bases, and 12 bases lay in between. Germline V gene lookup returns CDR1 SGHRS and CDR2 YFSETQ. CDR3 DNA: TGCGCCAGCAGCTTTCGGGGGGAGGATGGAAACACCATATATTTT. Its protein is CASSFRGEDGNTIYF.

This clone was detected a few times. The chain employs TRBV28 and TRBJ2-7; TRBD1 aligns across 7 bases. CDR1 and CDR2 from the germline V gene are MDHEN and SYDVKM. The length of the CDR3 is 12 residues. V shed 7 bases and J 6 bases; nucleotides not matched to a gene: 6. CDR3 amino acids: CASNRDRAEQYF. The CDR3 region has the DNA TGTGCCAGCAACCGCGACAGGGCCGAGCAGTACTTC.

This clone was counted at least ten times. A much larger clonotype is one base distant, so this may be a read error. Other DNA sequences in the same sample also yield this CDR3. The genes are TRBV19 and TRBJ1-2; D gene ambiguous. This CDR3 has 12 residues. Germline V gene data show CDR1 as LNHDA and CDR2 as SQIVND (reference sequence). Here the CDR3 reads CASSSVNYGYTF. In DNA form, the CDR3 reads TGCGCCAGTAGTTCCGTTAACTATGGCTACACCTTC.

The table lists this clone with a few counts. This chain connects TRBV6-1 to TRBJ2-7; D possibly uses TRBD1 or TRBD2 (5 bases each). V lost 6 bases, J lost 1 base, and 16 bases lay in between. Germline CDR1 reads MNHNS; CDR2 reads SASEGT. The CDR3 loop spans 15 amino acids. The CDR3 here is CASRPGFRDSYEQYF. The CDR3 DNA sequence: TGTGCCAGCAGGCCAGGGTTCCGGGATTCCTACGAGCAGTACTTC.

This clone has just one count. The rearrangement links TRBV9 to TRBJ2-2; weak D call: TRBD2 (5 bases). From germline, CDR1 is SGDLS and CDR2 YYNGEE. V was shortened by 1 base and J by 4 bases, with 11 bases between the two germline ends. The CDR3 has 15 amino acids. The chain's CDR3 is CASSVLSGGTGELFF. Here the CDR3 DNA reads TGTGCCAGCAGCGTACTATCTGGAGGCACCGGGGAGCTGTTTTTT.

This clone was picked up a small number of times. Germline and junction disagree at one end, which may indicate a read error. The chain links TRBV6-1 to TRBJ2-2; TRBD2 matches at 13 bases. This CDR3 is 13 amino acids long. Germline loops: CDR1 MNHNS, CDR2 SASEGT. This CDR3 is CASGLAGAWEPFF. The CDR3 DNA reads TGTGCCAGTGGACTAGCGGGAGCCTGGGAGCCGTTTTTT.

The CDR3 sequence is CATIGWGDSGNTIYF. CDR3 coding DNA: TGTGCCACCATTGGCTGGGGGGATAGCGGAAACACCATATATTTT. The chain uses TRBV28 and TRBJ1-3, with D tentatively TRBD1 (5 bases). The length of the CDR3 is 15 residues. Germline CDR1 MDHEN, CDR2 SYDVKM. Trimming shortened V by 10 bases and J by 4 bases, and 20 bases separated the two germline ends.

The chain combines TRBV4-1 with TRBJ1-2; possibly TRBD1 for D (6 bases). CDR1 and CDR2 (germline): MGHRA, YSYEKL. This CDR3 has 14 residues. Trimming left V 3 bases short and J 8 bases short, with 16 bases between. The CDR3 coding sequence is TGCGCCAGCAGCCAGCCTGTACAGGGAAAGGGCTACACCTTC. Translating gives CASSQPVQGKGYTF.